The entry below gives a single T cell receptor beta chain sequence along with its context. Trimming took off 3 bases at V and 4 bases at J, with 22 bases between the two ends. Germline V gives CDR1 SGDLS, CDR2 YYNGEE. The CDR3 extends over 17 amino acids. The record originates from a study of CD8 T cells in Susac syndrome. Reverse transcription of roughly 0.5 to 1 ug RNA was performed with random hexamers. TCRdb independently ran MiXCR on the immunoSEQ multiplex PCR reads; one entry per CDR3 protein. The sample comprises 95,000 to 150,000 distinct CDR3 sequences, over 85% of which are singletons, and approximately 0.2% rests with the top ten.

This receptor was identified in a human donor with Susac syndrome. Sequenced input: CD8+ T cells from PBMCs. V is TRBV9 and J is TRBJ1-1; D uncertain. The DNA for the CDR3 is TGTGCCAGCAGCGCCGACCTCGGCGGAGGGCTGTCCACTGAAGCTTTCTTT. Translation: CASSADLGGGLSTEAFF.